A single T cell receptor (beta chain) is shown here with its context. Breast cancer patients provided tissue from their axillary draining lymph nodes. This entry is derived from a study of breast tumors, draining lymph nodes, adjacent tissues. TCRdb reprocessed the multiplex PCR reads via MiXCR and lists one record per CDR3 protein. The table includes some 110,000 distinct CDR3 sequences, about 31% detected once. This CDR3 spans 16 amino acids. V trimming: 3 bases; J trimming: 3 bases; junction bases outside the gene matches: 8. Germline CDR1 reads DFQATT; CDR2 reads SNEGSKA (reference sequence). V usage is TRBV20-1 and J usage is TRBJ2-5, with TRBD2 matching 12 bases. The clonotype comes from a female donor with breast cancer. Some clones in this sample may be carry-over from other donors' samples. The specimen was axillary lymph node tissue. As DNA, the CDR3 is TGCAGTGCTAGTGCCCCTAGCGGGAGGGCCGAAGAGACCCAGTACTTC. This gives the protein CSASAPSGRAEETQYF.